Listed below are T cell receptor beta chains from one sample, sequenced in a study of blood T cell repertoires in COVID-19. Repertoires were generated with immunoSEQ multiplex PCR, while TCRdb's copy carries only in-frame clones and drops some. The data show around 110,000 clones, more than 70% seen once. The sequenced sample consisted of peripheral blood. The receptor set was obtained from a middle-aged man with active or convalescent COVID-19. The CDR3 runs from the conserved cysteine through the conserved F or W. The order of the fields is V gene, J gene, CDR3 protein.

v_gene: TRBV19
j_gene: TRBJ2-3
CDR3aa: CASSTGRVPDTQYF

v_gene: TRBV27
j_gene: TRBJ1-4
CDR3aa: CASSLGQYATNEKLFF

v_gene: TRBV15
j_gene: TRBJ2-1
CDR3aa: CATSRDLAGVSDEQFF

v_gene: TRBV4-3
j_gene: TRBJ2-2
CDR3aa: CASRGHPNTGELFF

v_gene: TRBV3-1/TRBV3-2
j_gene: TRBJ2-7
CDR3aa: CASSQGLEGEQYF

v_gene: TRBV27
j_gene: TRBJ1-6
CDR3aa: CASSTAGDNSPLHF

v_gene: TRBV6-1
j_gene: TRBJ2-2
CDR3aa: CASSEAGVAGELFF

v_gene: TRBV5-1
j_gene: TRBJ1-6
CDR3aa: CASSLVGTGTYNSPLHF

v_gene: TRBV29-1
j_gene: TRBJ1-2
CDR3aa: CSVELNYGYTF

v_gene: TRBV6-2/TRBV6-3
j_gene: TRBJ2-1
CDR3aa: CASSLQRGPHEQFF

v_gene: TRBV30
j_gene: TRBJ1-4
CDR3aa: CAWTSFDRSEKLFF

v_gene: TRBV11-2
j_gene: TRBJ1-4
CDR3aa: CASSLWGTGPEKLFF

v_gene: TRBV7-6
j_gene: TRBJ2-6
CDR3aa: CASSSSLGANVLTF

v_gene: TRBV29-1
j_gene: TRBJ2-3
CDR3aa: CSVEESTDTQYF

v_gene: TRBV19
j_gene: TRBJ1-2
CDR3aa: CASSEQRARYGYTF

v_gene: TRBV7-6
j_gene: TRBJ2-7
CDR3aa: CASSSTVVRAYEQYF

v_gene: TRBV15
j_gene: TRBJ1-5
CDR3aa: CATSRSGPHQPQHF

v_gene: TRBV28
j_gene: TRBJ2-6
CDR3aa: CASSLYRGRGVLSGANVLTF

v_gene: TRBV9
j_gene: TRBJ1-1
CDR3aa: CASSAGQMNTEAFF

v_gene: TRBV7-2
j_gene: TRBJ1-3
CDR3aa: CASSLTGLTGNTIYF

v_gene: TRBV18
j_gene: TRBJ2-5
CDR3aa: CASSPNREETQYF

v_gene: TRBV19
j_gene: TRBJ1-5
CDR3aa: CATSGYLQPQHF

v_gene: TRBV2
j_gene: TRBJ1-1
CDR3aa: CASRDSLNTEAFF

v_gene: TRBV19
j_gene: TRBJ2-5
CDR3aa: CASKDRQETQYF

v_gene: TRBV7-9
j_gene: TRBJ2-5
CDR3aa: CASTRGQETQYF

v_gene: TRBV7-8
j_gene: TRBJ2-1
CDR3aa: CASSYFPPGLNEQFF

v_gene: TRBV20-1
j_gene: TRBJ2-1
CDR3aa: CSARVPGGQFF

v_gene: TRBV28
j_gene: TRBJ2-7
CDR3aa: CASWDLDYEQYF

v_gene: TRBV6-2/TRBV6-3
j_gene: TRBJ2-1
CDR3aa: CASSYNSYNEQFF

v_gene: TRBV28
j_gene: TRBJ2-3
CDR3aa: CASSLGTAGTDTQYF

v_gene: TRBV19
j_gene: TRBJ2-7
CDR3aa: CASSQLALGEQYF